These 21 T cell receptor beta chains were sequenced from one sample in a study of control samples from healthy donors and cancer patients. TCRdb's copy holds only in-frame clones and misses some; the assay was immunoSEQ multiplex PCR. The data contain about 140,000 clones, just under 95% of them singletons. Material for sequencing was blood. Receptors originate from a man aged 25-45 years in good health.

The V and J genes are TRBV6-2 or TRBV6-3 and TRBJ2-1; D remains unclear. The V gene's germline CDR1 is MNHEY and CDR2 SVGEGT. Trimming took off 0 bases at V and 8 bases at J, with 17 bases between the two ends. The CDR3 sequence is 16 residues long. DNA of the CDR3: TGTGCCAGCAGTTACTCGATCCCTAGTTCATTGTATGAGCAGTTCTTC. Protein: CASSYSIPSSLYEQFF.

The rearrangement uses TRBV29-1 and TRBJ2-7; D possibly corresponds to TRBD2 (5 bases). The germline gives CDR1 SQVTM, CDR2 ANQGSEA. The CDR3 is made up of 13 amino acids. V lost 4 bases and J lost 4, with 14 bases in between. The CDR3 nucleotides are TGCAGCGTTGCCGAGGGCACCCCGTACGAGCAGTACTTC. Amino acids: CSVAEGTPYEQYF.

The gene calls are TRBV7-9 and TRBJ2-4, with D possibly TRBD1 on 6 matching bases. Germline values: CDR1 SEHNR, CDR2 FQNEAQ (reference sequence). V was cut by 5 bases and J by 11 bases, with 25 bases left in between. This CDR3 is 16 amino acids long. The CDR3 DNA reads TGTGCCAGCAGCCGAACTATCCCCTCAGGGGTTCCGGTTCAGTACTTC. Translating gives CASSRTIPSGVPVQYF.

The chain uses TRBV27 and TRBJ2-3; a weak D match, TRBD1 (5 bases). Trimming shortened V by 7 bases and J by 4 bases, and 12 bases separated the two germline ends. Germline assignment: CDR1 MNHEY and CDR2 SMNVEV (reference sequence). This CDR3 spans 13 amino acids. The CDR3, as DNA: TGTGCCAGCACCACCTCAGGGTCAGATACGCAGTATTTT. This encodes CASTTSGSDTQYF.

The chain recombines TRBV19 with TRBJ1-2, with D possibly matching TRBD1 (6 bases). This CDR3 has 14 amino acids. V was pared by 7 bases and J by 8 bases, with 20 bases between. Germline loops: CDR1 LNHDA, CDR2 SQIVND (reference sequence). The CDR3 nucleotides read TGTGCCAGTACCCCCAGGACGGGGGCTGGGGGCTACACCTTC. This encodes CASTPRTGAGGYTF.

CDR3 sequence (DNA): TGTGCCAGCAGTTTACCCCTTTGGGGTGGGGAGCTGTTTTTT. As protein: CASSLPLWGGELFF. The gene calls are TRBV28 and TRBJ2-2, with D uncertain. Deletions cut 2 bases from V and 8 bases from J, with 12 bases between. This CDR3 spans 14 amino acids. CDR1 and CDR2 from the germline V gene are MDHEN and SYDVKM.

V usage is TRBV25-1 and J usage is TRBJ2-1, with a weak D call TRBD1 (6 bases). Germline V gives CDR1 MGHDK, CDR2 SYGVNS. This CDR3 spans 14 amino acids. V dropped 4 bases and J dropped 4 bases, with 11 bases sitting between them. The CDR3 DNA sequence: TGTGCCAGCAGTGGGGGGCAAGCTTACAATGAGCAGTTCTTC. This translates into CASSGGQAYNEQFF.

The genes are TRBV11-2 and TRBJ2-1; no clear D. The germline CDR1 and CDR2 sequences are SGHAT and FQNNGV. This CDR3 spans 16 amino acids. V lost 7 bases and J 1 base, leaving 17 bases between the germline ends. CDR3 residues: CASTTSFRGSYNEQFF. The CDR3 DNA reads TGTGCCAGCACGACCTCTTTTCGCGGTTCCTACAATGAGCAGTTCTTC.

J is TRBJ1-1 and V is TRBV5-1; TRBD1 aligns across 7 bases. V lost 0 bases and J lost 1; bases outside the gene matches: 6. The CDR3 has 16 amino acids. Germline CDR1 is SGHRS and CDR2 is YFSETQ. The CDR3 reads CASSLGGTVRNTEAFF. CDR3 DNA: TGCGCCAGCAGCTTGGGGGGGACAGTAAGGAACACTGAAGCTTTCTTT.

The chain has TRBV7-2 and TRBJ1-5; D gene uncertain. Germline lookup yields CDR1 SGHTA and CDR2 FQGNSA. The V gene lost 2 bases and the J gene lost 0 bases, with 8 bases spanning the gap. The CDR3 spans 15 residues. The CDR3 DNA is TGTGCCAGCAGCTTACTGAGCAATAGCAATCAGCCCCAGCATTTT. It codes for CASSLLSNSNQPQHF.

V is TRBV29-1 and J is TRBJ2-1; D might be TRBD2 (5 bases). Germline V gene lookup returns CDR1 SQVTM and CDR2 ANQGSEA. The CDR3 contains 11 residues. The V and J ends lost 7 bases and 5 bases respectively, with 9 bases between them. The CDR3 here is CSANGDNEQFF. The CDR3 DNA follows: TGCAGCGCGAACGGGGACAATGAGCAGTTCTTC.

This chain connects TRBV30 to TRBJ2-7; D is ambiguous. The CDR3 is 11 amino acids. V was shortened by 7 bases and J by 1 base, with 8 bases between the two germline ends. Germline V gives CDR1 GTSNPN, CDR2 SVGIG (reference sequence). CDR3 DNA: TGTGCCTTGGCCTATTCCTACGAGCAGTACTTC. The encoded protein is CALAYSYEQYF. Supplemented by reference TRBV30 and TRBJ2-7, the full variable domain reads SQTIHQWPATLVQPVGSPLSLECTVEGTSNPNLYWYRQAAGRGLQLLFYSVGIGQISSEVPQNLSASRPQDRQFILSSKKLLLSDSGFYLCALAYSYEQYFGPGTRLTVT.

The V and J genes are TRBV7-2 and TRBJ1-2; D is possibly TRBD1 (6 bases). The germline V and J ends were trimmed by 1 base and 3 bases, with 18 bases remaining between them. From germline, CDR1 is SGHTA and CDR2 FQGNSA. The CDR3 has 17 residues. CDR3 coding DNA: TGTGCCAGCAGCTTAGTTGGCAGGGGTTTCTTCCACTATGGCTACACCTTC. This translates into CASSLVGRGFFHYGYTF.

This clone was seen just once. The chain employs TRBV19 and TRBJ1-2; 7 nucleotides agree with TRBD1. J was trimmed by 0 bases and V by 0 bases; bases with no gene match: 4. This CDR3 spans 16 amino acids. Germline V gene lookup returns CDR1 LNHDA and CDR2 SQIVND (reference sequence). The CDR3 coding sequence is TGTGCCAGTAGTATAGAGACAGGGCGGACTAACTATGGCTACACCTTC. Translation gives CASSIETGRTNYGYTF. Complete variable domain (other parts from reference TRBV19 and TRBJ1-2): DGGITQSPKYLFRKEGQNVTLSCEQNLNHDAMYWYRQDPGQGLRLIYYSQIVNDFQKGDIAEGYSVSREKKESFPLTVTSAQKNPTAFYLCASSIETGRTNYGYTFGSGTRLTVV.

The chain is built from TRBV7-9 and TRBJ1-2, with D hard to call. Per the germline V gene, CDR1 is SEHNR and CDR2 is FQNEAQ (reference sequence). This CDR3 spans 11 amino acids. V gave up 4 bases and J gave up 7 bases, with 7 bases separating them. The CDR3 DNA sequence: TGTGCCAGCAGCTCTAGAGGTGGCTACACCTTC. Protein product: CASSSRGGYTF.

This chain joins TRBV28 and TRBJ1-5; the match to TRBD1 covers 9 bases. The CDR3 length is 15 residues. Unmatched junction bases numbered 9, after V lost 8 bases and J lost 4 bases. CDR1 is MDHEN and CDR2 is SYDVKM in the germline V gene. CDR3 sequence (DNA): TGTGCCAGCGCCGACGGGACAGGGAGAAATCAGCCCCAGCATTTT. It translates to CASADGTGRNQPQHF.

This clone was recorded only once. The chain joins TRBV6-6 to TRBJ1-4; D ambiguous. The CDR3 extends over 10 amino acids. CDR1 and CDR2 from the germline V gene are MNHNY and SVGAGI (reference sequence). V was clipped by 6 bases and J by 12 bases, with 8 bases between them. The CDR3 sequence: CASRRGELFF. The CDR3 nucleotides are TGTGCCAGCAGGCGCGGCGAACTGTTTTTT.

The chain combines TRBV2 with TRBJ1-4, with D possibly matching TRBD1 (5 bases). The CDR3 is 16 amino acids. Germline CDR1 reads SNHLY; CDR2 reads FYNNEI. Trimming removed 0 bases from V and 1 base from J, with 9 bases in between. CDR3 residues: CASSEAGTVTNEKLFF. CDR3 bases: TGTGCCAGCAGTGAAGCGGGGACCGTAACTAATGAAAAACTGTTTTTT.

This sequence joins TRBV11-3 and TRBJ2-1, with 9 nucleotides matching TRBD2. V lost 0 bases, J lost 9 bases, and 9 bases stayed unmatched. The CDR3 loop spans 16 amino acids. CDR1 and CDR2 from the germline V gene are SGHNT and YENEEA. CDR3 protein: CASSLEGTSFGVEQFF. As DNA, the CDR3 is TGTGCCAGCAGCTTAGAGGGGACTAGCTTCGGGGTTGAGCAGTTCTTC.

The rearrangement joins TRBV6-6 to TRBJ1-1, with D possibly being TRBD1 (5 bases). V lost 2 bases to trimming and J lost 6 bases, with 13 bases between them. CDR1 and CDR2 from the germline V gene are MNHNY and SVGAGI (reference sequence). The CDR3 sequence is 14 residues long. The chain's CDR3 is CASSYVGAGPEAFF. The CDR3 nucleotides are TGTGCCAGCAGTTACGTCGGGGCAGGGCCTGAAGCTTTCTTT.

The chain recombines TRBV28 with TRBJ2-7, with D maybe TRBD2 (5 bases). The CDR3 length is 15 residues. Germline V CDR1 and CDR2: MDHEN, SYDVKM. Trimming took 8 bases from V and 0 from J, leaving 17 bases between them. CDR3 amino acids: CASSLGGRSSYEQYF. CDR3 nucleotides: TGTGCCAGCTCCCTAGGAGGCAGGAGCTCCTACGAGCAGTACTTC.